This T cell receptor (beta chain) was recorded in a study of molecular identifiers for immune sequencing clone quantification. Isolation of naive CD8 T cells was achieved by sorting on a CD8+CD4-CCR7+CD45RA+ phenotype. The CDR3 consists of 15 residues. The V and J ends lost 6 bases and 2 bases respectively, with 16 bases between them. Per the germline V gene, CDR1 is MNHNS and CDR2 is SASEGT. Whole-study results and caveats: Highly expanded clone sizes could be underestimated by identical TCR molecules that share a barcode. Spike-in Jurkat TCR RNA from a single cell reportedly registered among 900,000 to 1,000,000 naive cells.

TCRdb analysed the PCR reads with MiXCR anew, one entry per CDR3 protein. Among about 510,000 distinct CDR3 sequences listed, about a fifth were seen once. The table lists this clonotype with many counts. Its target is not known. The chain couples TRBV6-1 to TRBJ1-2; D uncertain. The specimen was naive CD8+ T cells from blood, with Jurkat cell RNA spiked in. Subset denoted: FACS-sorted CD8+CD4-CCR7+CD45RA+ naive T cells. The clonotype was recovered from a human donor in good health. Some libraries in this study had Jurkat cell RNA spiked in. Here the CDR3 DNA reads TGTGCCAGCAGGCAAACTAAACAGAGCAACTATGGCTACACCTTC. Protein product: CASRQTKQSNYGYTF.